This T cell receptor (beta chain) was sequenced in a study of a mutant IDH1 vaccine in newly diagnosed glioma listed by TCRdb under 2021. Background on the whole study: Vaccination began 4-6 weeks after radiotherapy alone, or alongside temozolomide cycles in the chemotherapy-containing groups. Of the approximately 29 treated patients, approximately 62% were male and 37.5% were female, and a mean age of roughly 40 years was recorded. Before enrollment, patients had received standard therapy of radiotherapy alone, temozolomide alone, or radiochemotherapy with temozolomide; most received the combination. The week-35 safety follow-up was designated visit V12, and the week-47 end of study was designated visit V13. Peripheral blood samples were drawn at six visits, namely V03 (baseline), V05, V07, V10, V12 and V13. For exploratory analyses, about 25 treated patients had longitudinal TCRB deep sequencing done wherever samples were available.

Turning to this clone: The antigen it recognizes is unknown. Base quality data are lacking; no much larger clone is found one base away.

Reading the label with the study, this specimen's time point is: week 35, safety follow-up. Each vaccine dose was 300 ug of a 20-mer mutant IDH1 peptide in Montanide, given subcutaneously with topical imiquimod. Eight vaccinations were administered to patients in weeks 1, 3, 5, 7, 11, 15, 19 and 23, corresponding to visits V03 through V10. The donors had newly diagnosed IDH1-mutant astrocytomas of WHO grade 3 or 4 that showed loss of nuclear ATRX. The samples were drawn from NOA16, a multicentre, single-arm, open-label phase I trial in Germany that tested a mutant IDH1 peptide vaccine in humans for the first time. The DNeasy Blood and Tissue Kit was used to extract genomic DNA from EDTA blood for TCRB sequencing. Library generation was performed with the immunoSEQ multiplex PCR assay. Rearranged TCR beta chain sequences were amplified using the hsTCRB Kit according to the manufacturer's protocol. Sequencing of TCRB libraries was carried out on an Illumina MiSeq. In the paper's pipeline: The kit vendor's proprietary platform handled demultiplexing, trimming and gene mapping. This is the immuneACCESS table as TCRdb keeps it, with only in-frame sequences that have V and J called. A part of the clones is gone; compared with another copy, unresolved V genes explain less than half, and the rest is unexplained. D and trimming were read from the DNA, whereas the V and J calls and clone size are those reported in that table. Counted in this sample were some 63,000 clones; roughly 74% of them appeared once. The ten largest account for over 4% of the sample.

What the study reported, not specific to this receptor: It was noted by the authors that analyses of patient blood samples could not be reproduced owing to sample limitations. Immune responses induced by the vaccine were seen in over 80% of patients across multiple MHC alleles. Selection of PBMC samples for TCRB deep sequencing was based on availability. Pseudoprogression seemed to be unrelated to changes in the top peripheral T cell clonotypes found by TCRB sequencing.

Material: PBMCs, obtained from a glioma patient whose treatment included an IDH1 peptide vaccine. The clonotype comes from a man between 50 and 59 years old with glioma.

The sequence in DNA is TGCGCCAGCAGCCCAGGGGCTGGGGCTTTCTTT. Its product reads: CASSPGAGAFF. The sequence links TRBV5-1 to TRBJ1-1; the D segment could be TRBD1, given 6 matching bases. A distance of 12 bases separates the germline ends of V and J, which lose 4 bases and 11 bases respectively. From a lookup of the germline V gene, CDR1 and CDR2 are SGHRS and YFSETQ. Its CDR3 holds 11 amino acids, cysteine through phenylalanine. CDR3 DNA is the only sequence kept; it has 33 bases, read in frame from the first base.